One and the same sample provided the 10 T cell receptor beta chains below, sequenced in a study of T cell responses to AZD1222 COVID-19 vaccine. Here immunoSEQ multiplex PCR was the method, and the copy in TCRdb shows in-frame clones only, minus some. In the table there are 150,000 to 180,000 clones, around nine tenths of which are singletons. The material sequenced was peripheral blood, taken on day 0 of AZD1222 vaccination. These receptors came from an adult in good health.

The chain links TRBV4-1 to TRBJ1-5; tentatively, D is TRBD1 (5 bases). The CDR3 length is 13 residues. Trimming pared 6 bases from V and 5 bases from J, leaving 11 bases between. CDR1 MGHRA and CDR2 YSYEKL come from the germline V gene. This CDR3 is CASSKGVDQPQHF. In nucleotides, the CDR3 is TGCGCCAGCAGTAAAGGGGTCGATCAGCCCCAGCATTTT.

About this clone: This specimen includes other DNA sequences encoding the same CDR3. The rearrangement links TRBV5-1 to TRBJ2-1; no clear D gene. Trimming took off 0 bases at V and 6 bases at J, with 7 bases between the two ends. CDR3 length: 13 amino acids. The germline gives CDR1 SGHRS, CDR2 YFSETQ. CDR3 DNA sequence: TGCGCCAGCAGCTTGGGGCCGGGCAATGAGCAGTTCTTC. This translates into CASSLGPGNEQFF.

The chain has TRBV28 and TRBJ2-7, with D maybe TRBD1 (6 bases). Deletions cut 8 bases from V and 2 bases from J, with 16 bases between. This CDR3 has 14 residues. The germline V gene encodes CDR1 MDHEN and CDR2 SYDVKM. This CDR3 is CASYTGTLPYEQYF. CDR3 bases: TGTGCCAGCTACACCGGGACACTTCCCTACGAGCAGTACTTC.

This rearrangement joins TRBV4-2 to TRBJ1-1; 7 bases match TRBD1. CDR1 LGHNA and CDR2 YNFKEQ come from the germline V gene. This CDR3 region has 14 residues. Trimming removed 1 base from V and 5 bases from J; junction bases left unmatched: 4. Here the CDR3 reads CASSQVQGTTEAFF. Written as DNA, the CDR3 is TGTGCCAGCAGCCAAGTACAGGGGACAACTGAAGCTTTCTTT.

The chain uses TRBV5-1 and TRBJ1-2; the D gene is possibly TRBD1 (6 bases). Germline values: CDR1 SGHRS, CDR2 YFSETQ. The CDR3 covers 17 residues. Trimming cost V 0 bases and J 4 bases, with 19 bases left between them. The CDR3 nucleotides read TGCGCCAGCAGCTTGGGTGGAAAACAACAGGGAATCTATGGCTACACCTTC. The encoded protein is CASSLGGKQQGIYGYTF.

The V call is TRBV5-1, the J call TRBJ2-1, with a tentative D call TRBD2 (5 bases). Deletions cut 6 bases from V and 3 bases from J, with 13 bases between. The CDR3 sequence is 14 residues long. Germline CDR1 SGHRS, CDR2 YFSETQ. CDR3 loop: CASTLFSGYNEQFF. The CDR3 coding sequence is TGCGCCAGCACCCTCTTCAGCGGCTACAATGAGCAGTTCTTC. The complete variable domain, with remaining parts taken from reference TRBV5-1 and TRBJ2-1, reads KAGVTQTPRYLIKTRGQQVTLSCSPISGHRSVSWYQQTPGQGLQFLFEYFSETQRNKGNFPGRFSGRQFSNSRSEMNVSTLELGDSALYLCASTLFSGYNEQFFGPGTRLTVL.

The chain is built from TRBV5-4 and TRBJ1-3; 7 bases match TRBD1. Germline CDR1 reads SGHNT; CDR2 reads YYREEE (reference sequence). Unmatched junction bases numbered 3, after V lost 3 bases and J lost 0 bases. The length of the CDR3 is 15 residues. The CDR3 nucleotides read TGTGCCAGCAGCTCGCAGGGGGGCTCTGGAAACACCATATATTTT. Translating gives CASSSQGGSGNTIYF.

This rearrangement joins TRBV19 to TRBJ1-2, with D unresolved. V lost 10 bases, J lost 0 bases, and 15 bases lay in between. CDR1 is LNHDA, CDR2 SQIVND, per germline (reference sequence). The CDR3 length is 14 residues. The CDR3 nucleotides are TGTGCCACCGCGGGCCTACCAGCTAACTATGGCTACACCTTC. Amino acid sequence: CATAGLPANYGYTF.

The CDR3 DNA is TGCACCAGCAGCCACCCTGGACAGGCCCACGGGGAGCTGTTTTTT. The encoded protein is CTSSHPGQAHGELFF. V gene TRBV1 combines with J gene TRBJ2-2; the table's D call, TRBD1, was not checked against the DNA. TRBV1 is a listed pseudogene. The length of the CDR3 is 15 residues.

The chain combines TRBV30 with TRBJ1-3, with no clear D. From germline, CDR1 is GTSNPN and CDR2 SVGIG (reference sequence). Between the trimmed V and J ends, which lost 3 bases and 0 bases, there was a span of 3 bases. The CDR3 consists of 12 residues. CDR3 amino acids: CAWRSSGNTIYF. CDR3 DNA: TGTGCCTGGAGGAGCTCTGGAAACACCATATATTTT.